These T cell receptor beta chains were read from a single sample in a study of cytomegalovirus exposure and HLA in healthy donors. Profiled with immunoSEQ multiplex PCR; TCRdb holds only in-frame clones, not every one. The sample lists 110,000 to 150,000 clones, around 82% occurring once. Sequenced material: PBMCs. The receptors shown here come from a female donor in good health and CMV-seronegative. Both conserved end residues are part of each CDR3.

V,J,CDR3
TRBV30,TRBJ1-1,CAWTRDRAGTEAFF
TRBV27,TRBJ1-5,CASSFSGTANQPQHF
TRBV5-1,TRBJ2-6,CASSPSSGANVLTF
TRBV10-3,TRBJ1-1,CAISGTGENTEAFF
TRBV11-2,TRBJ2-3,CASRQPGLAVPGDTQYF
TRBV7-7,TRBJ2-3,CASSPGGTTDTQYF
TRBV6-5,TRBJ2-7,CASSYSSTGVSYEQYF
TRBV20-1,TRBJ2-7,CSALTGTVQYF
TRBV9,TRBJ1-5,CASSGGTGYNQPQHF
TRBV28,TRBJ1-2,CASSLRRNRVWNYGYTF
TRBV4-2,TRBJ2-3,CASSQSGTQYF
TRBV4-1,TRBJ2-1,CASRGGRDNPYNEQFF
TRBV4-1,TRBJ2-1,CASSQPSGGRNEQFF
TRBV15,TRBJ1-2,CATSRGSRPGYTF
TRBV19,TRBJ1-3,CACQGQYSGNTIYF
TRBV28,TRBJ1-2,CASSLRGRNGYTF
TRBV7-2,TRBJ2-7,CASSFLPYYEQYF
TRBV5-1,TRBJ1-3,CASSETVKPGNTIYF
TRBV6-6,TRBJ2-3,CASSLSGGGADTQYF
TRBV30,TRBJ2-7,CAWSRETYEQYF
TRBV27,TRBJ2-7,CAIQAGPQRGHEQYF
TRBV9,TRBJ1-4,CASSVGRDSGAKLFF
TRBV7-3,TRBJ2-2,CASSQGLAGVGELFF
TRBV28,TRBJ2-1,CASQRGSTYNEQFF
TRBV7-2,TRBJ2-7,CASSFFTAGGSYEQYF
TRBV7-2,TRBJ1-2,CASSLAGGEGYYGYTF
TRBV11-2,TRBJ1-1,CASSYRGRDTEAFF
TRBV19,TRBJ2-1,CASSRDRVYNEQFF
TRBV7-9,TRBJ1-2,CATRVGGLYGYTF
TRBV6-1,TRBJ2-7,CASSVESQGLSFEQYF
TRBV10-3,TRBJ1-6,CAISDMTGPGSPLHF
TRBV5-1,TRBJ1-2,CASSLDGTGNYGYPF
TRBV14,TRBJ1-2,CASSFSTATYGYTF
TRBV4-2,TRBJ1-5,CASSQDWQGRVEPQHF
TRBV15,TRBJ2-7,CATSREGADSSYEQYF